This T cell receptor (beta chain) was recovered during a study of cytomegalovirus exposure and HLA in healthy donors. Overall study results and limits: In a later analysis, DRB1 alleles had the most associated TCRs; HLA-C alleles the fewest. The classifier reportedly diagnosed cytomegalovirus status with high sensitivity and specificity. Researchers catalogued 164 TCR beta chains as cytomegalovirus-associated.

Per germline, CDR1 SGHVS and CDR2 FQNEAQ. The CDR3 consists of 16 residues. V was shortened by 5 bases and J by 1 base, with 14 bases between the two germline ends. A word on this clone: Its antigen is not known.

The PCR made use of 60 Vbeta and 13 Jbeta primers. As originally analysed: Approximately 80 million unique TCR beta chains, roughly 11 million of them shared, were counted by a later analysis. Here immunoSEQ multiplex PCR was the method, and the copy in TCRdb shows in-frame clones only, minus some. V and J calls and clone size come straight from that table; D and trimming were deduced from the DNA. The sample consists of under 300,000 clones, about nine tenths of them appearing once. Input material: PBMCs. The V and J genes are TRBV7-8 and TRBJ1-4; TRBD1 might be the D (5 bases). The clonotype was recovered from a man aged 40-49 years in good health and CMV-seropositive. CDR3 sequence: CASSERPGLTNEKLFF. The DNA for the CDR3 is TGTGCCAGCAGCGAACGGCCAGGGTTAACTAATGAAAAACTGTTTTTT.